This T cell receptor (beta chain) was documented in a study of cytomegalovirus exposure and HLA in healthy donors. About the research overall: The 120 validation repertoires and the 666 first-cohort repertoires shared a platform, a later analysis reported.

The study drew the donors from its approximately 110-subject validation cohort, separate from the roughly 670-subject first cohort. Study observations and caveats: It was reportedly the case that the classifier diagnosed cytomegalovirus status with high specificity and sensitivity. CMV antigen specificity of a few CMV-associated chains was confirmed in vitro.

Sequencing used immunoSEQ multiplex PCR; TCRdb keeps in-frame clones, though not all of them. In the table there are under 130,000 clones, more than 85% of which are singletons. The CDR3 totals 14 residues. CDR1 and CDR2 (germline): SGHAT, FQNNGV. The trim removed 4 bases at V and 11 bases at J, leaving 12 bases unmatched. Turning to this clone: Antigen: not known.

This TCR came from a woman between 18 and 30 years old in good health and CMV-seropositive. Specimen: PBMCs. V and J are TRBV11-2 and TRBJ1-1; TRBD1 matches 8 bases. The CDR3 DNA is TGTGCCAGCAGCTCCGATCCTACAGGGGGGAGGGCTTTCTTT. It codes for CASSSDPTGGRAFF.